This T cell receptor beta chain was recorded in a study of human T cells and chemical hapten exposure. Looking at the study overall: Once 0.01% DPC had been applied to the upper back by patch test, readings were taken at 6 days.

TCRdb ran MiXCR on the RACE reads and lists one entry per CDR3 protein. This table has approximately 180,000 distinct CDR3 sequences, approximately 29% appearing once. Time point described: pre-sensitization, week 0. As to treatment: therapeutic diphenylcyclopropenone sensitization with weekly scalp DPC. This TCR came from a woman aged 25 to 39 with alopecia areata. Some clones in this sample may be carry-over from other donors' samples. This sample comprised whole blood, obtained in connection with sensitization to the hapten diphenylcyclopropenone (DPC).

The CDR3 spells CASSSRQEAFF. The CDR3 DNA reads as TGTGCCAGCAGCTCCCGCCAAGAAGCTTTCTTT. The gene calls are TRBV5-8 and TRBJ1-1; no reliable D call. The germline V gene encodes CDR1 SGHTS and CDR2 YDEGEE. V gave up 3 bases and J gave up 8 bases, with 8 bases separating them. This CDR3 comprises 11 residues.